This TCR beta chain was documented in a study of cytomegalovirus exposure and HLA in healthy donors. Study results and caveats: Most observed TCR sequences were rare, whereas some public TCRs were detected in many donors. Testing in vitro showed a few CMV-associated chains specific for CMV antigens. Cytomegalovirus association was listed for 164 TCR beta chains. According to a subsequent analysis, TCR clusters from the first cohort were inclined to appear together in the 120 validation repertoires.

Generated by immunoSEQ multiplex PCR, the TCRdb table keeps only in-frame clones and is missing some. The sample lists under 250,000 clones, about 81% seen once, with around 1.3% in the top ten. The V end lost 1 base, the J end lost 2 bases, and 9 bases lay between the germline ends. Germline V gene lookup returns CDR1 PRHDT and CDR2 FYEKMQ (reference sequence). CDR3 size: 15 residues. This clone was detected ten times or more. Its antigen is unidentified. J is TRBJ2-1 and V is TRBV13; perhaps TRBD2 as D (7 bases). The sequencing sample was made of PBMCs. This clonotype was obtained from a woman between 25 and 40 years old in good health and CMV-seronegative. In nucleotides, the CDR3 is TGTGCCAGCAGCTTAGAGGGGGGGCCCTACAATGAGCAGTTCTTC. It codes for CASSLEGGPYNEQFF.